This TCR beta chain was retrieved from a study of T-cell reconstitution after alpha-beta-depleted transplantation in children. The TCRbeta library incorporated unique molecular identifiers. TCRdb processed the PCR reads anew with MiXCR; each CDR3 protein has one entry. The sample records roughly 590,000 distinct CDR3 sequences, roughly 17% being singletons. The germline V gene has CDR1 SQVTM and CDR2 ANQGSEA. V was shortened by 0 bases and J by 5 bases, with 10 bases between the two germline ends. The CDR3 covers 13 residues. This clonotype was recorded many times. V is TRBV29-1 and J is TRBJ1-1; D not certain. The sequence derives from a human donor who donated a stem cell graft to a child with acute myeloid leukemia. Sequencing was performed on PBMCs from the stem cell graft donor, taken from the stem cell graft. In DNA, the CDR3 is TGCAGCGTTGAAGATCAAGGGAGGACTGAAGCTTTCTTT. It encodes CSVEDQGRTEAFF.